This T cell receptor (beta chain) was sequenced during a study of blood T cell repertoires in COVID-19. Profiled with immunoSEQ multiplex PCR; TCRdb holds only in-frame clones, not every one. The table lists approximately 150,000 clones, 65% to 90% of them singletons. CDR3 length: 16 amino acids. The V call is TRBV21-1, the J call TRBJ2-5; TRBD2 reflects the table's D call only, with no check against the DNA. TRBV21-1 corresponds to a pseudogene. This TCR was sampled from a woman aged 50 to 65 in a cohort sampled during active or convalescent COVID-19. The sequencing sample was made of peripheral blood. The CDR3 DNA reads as TGTGCCAGCAACCGTGTAGCGGGCGGGGTCCAAGAGACCCAGTACTTC. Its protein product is CASNRVAGGVQETQYF.